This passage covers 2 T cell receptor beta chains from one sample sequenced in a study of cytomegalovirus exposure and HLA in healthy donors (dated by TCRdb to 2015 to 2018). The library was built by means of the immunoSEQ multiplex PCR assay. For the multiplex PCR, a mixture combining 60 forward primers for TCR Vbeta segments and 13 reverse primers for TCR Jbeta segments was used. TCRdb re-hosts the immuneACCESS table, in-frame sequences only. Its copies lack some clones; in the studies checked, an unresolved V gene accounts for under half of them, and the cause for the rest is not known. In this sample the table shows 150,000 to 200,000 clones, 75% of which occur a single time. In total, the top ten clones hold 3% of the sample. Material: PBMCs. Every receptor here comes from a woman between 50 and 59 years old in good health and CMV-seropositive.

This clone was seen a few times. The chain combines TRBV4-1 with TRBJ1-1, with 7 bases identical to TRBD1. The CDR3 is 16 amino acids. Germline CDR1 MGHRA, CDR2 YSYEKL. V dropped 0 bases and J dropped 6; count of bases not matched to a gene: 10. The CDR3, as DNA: TGCGCCAGCAGCCAAGACTGGAAGGGGGCTGGGTCTGAAGCTTTCTTT. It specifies CASSQDWKGAGSEAFF.

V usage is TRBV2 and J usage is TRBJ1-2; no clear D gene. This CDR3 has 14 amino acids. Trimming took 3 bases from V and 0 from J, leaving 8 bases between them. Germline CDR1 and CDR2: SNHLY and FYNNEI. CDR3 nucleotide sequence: TGTGCCAGCAGTGATCCAGAAACTAACTATGGCTACACCTTC. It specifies CASSDPETNYGYTF.